The TCR beta chain under discussion was sequenced for a study of blood T cell repertoires in COVID-19. The CDR3 covers 15 residues. Germline V gene data show CDR1 as GTSNPN and CDR2 as SVGIG (reference sequence). J gave up 0 bases and V 4 bases, and 7 bases lay outside the gene matches. Generated by immunoSEQ multiplex PCR, the TCRdb table keeps only in-frame clones and is missing some. The table records fewer than 300,000 clones, approximately 85% of them present only once. This sequence originates from a man aged 45-65 years with active or convalescent COVID-19. Source material: peripheral blood. This chain joins TRBV30 and TRBJ1-2; 8 bases agree with TRBD1. Here the CDR3 reads CAWNRGLGPNYGYTF. CDR3 DNA: TGTGCCTGGAACAGGGGGTTAGGTCCTAACTATGGCTACACCTTC. Full variable domain (remainder filled in from reference TRBV30 and TRBJ1-2): SQTIHQWPATLVQPVGSPLSLECTVEGTSNPNLYWYRQAAGRGLQLLFYSVGIGQISSEVPQNLSASRPQDRQFILSSKKLLLSDSGFYLCAWNRGLGPNYGYTFGSGTRLTVV.